The rows below give T cell receptor beta chains drawn from one sample of a study of cytomegalovirus exposure and HLA in healthy donors. Profiling relied on immunoSEQ multiplex PCR, and the TCRdb table lists in-frame clones only, not all of them. The sample has 150,000 to 200,000 clones, 85% seen once. The sequenced sample consisted of PBMCs. These receptors were obtained from a man between 18 and 29 years old in good health and CMV-seropositive. CDR3s include the opening cysteine and the closing phenylalanine or tryptophan. D genes are given only for firm matches. Some rows mark clone size as missing; the rest say once, few, many or name a class of expanded clone.

j_gene	d_gene	abundance	v_gene	CDR3aa	CDR3nt
TRBJ1-1	-	-	TRBV6-1	CASSERGGVAEAFF	TGTGCCAGCAGTGAACGGGGCGGGGTAGCTGAAGCTTTCTTT
TRBJ1-5	-	few	TRBV2	CASSEAQQGNQPQHF	TGTGCCAGCAGTGAAGCGCAACAGGGCAATCAGCCCCAGCATTTT
TRBJ1-2	-	-	TRBV30	CAWSVEASPFGYTF	TGTGCCTGGAGTGTGGAAGCGTCTCCCTTTGGCTACACCTTC
TRBJ2-3	-	once	TRBV9	CASSPPGRQDTQYF	TGTGCCAGCAGCCCCCCCGGCAGGCAAGATACGCAGTATTTT
TRBJ1-2	TRBD1	-	TRBV27	CASSLTGDKGYGYTF	TGTGCCAGCAGTTTGACAGGGGATAAGGGCTATGGCTACACCTTC
TRBJ2-2	TRBD1	-	TRBV5-8	CASALGTVNTGELFF	TGTGCCAGCGCTTTAGGGACAGTGAACACCGGGGAGCTGTTTTTT
TRBJ1-2	TRBD1	-	TRBV9	CASSPTGDYGYTF	TGTGCCAGCAGCCCAACAGGGGACTATGGCTACACCTTC
TRBJ2-7	TRBD1	-	TRBV2	CASSARQGLDEQYF	TGTGCCAGCAGTGCCCGACAGGGATTGGACGAGCAGTACTTC
TRBJ2-3	TRBD2	-	TRBV28	CASNLLAASTDTQYF	TGTGCCAGCAATTTACTAGCGGCTAGCACAGATACGCAGTATTTT
TRBJ2-2	-	-	TRBV5-1	CASSLQFANTGELFF	TGCGCCAGCAGCTTGCAGTTCGCGAACACCGGGGAGCTGTTTTTT
TRBJ2-2	TRBD2	few	TRBV6-5	CASSLAGGPGELFF	TGTGCCAGCAGTCTAGCGGGGGGGCCCGGGGAGCTGTTTTTT
TRBJ2-4	-	once	TRBV14	CASSARSGANIQYF	TGTGCCAGCAGCGCGCGGTCCGGAGCAAACATTCAGTACTTC
TRBJ1-2	-	-	TRBV15	CATSRDTGIYGYTF	TGTGCCACCAGCAGAGACACAGGTATCTATGGCTACACCTTC
TRBJ2-2	-	-	TRBV7-9	CASSLSGTGELFF	TGTGCCAGCAGCTTATCAGGCACCGGGGAGCTGTTTTTT
TRBJ2-1	-	-	TRBV19	CASSRPATSFNEQFF	TGTGCCAGTAGTAGACCTGCTACTAGCTTCAATGAGCAGTTCTTC
TRBJ2-1	-	-	TRBV2	CASSVRGNNEQFF	TGTGCCAGCAGTGTGCGCGGGAACAATGAGCAGTTCTTC
TRBJ1-1	TRBD1	-	TRBV7-9	CASSPRQGSGAFF	TGTGCCAGCAGCCCTCGACAGGGATCAGGCGCTTTCTTT
TRBJ2-7	-	-	TRBV14	CASSQRYSSYEQYF	TGTGCCAGCAGCCAGCGCTACTCCTCCTACGAGCAGTACTTC
TRBJ2-7	TRBD1	once	TRBV5-6	CASNGDRGRISGEQYF	TGTGCCAGCAACGGGGACAGGGGGCGTATATCGGGCGAGCAGTACTTC
TRBJ2-5	-	-	TRBV6-5	CASSYGGVGETQYF	TGTGCCAGCAGTTATGGAGGGGTCGGCGAGACCCAGTACTTC